Listed here are 5 T cell receptor beta chains from one sample, sequenced in a study of metastatic and nonmetastatic thyroid tumors. The entire patient cohort was treatment-naive prior to thyroid surgery. TCRdb re-called the PCR reads via MiXCR. The sample lists 45,000 to 50,000 clones; 22% were seen once. Sequenced: blood. All receptors derive from a male donor with papillary thyroid cancer or a benign thyroid nodule (not recorded which). Some clones in this sample may be carry-over from other donors' samples.

This clone is medium-sized within its sample. The rearrangement uses TRBV2 and TRBJ1-2; TRBD1 is a possible D gene (6 bases). Trimming took 5 bases from V and 8 from J, leaving 15 bases between them. The V gene's germline CDR1 is SNHLY and CDR2 FYNNEI. CDR3 length: 13 amino acids. The CDR3 spells CASSNRAGDGYTF. CDR3 nucleotides: TGTGCCAGCAGTAATAGGGCAGGGGACGGCTACACCTTC.

Ten or more counts support this clone. The sample contains more than one DNA sequence encoding this CDR3. V and J are TRBV12-3 or TRBV12-4 and TRBJ1-1, with 8 positions matching TRBD1. The CDR3 has 14 residues. Trimming removed 2 bases from V and 5 bases from J; junction bases left unmatched: 4. CDR3 residues: CASSLTGGNTEAFF. CDR3 DNA sequence: TGTGCCAGCAGTTTAACAGGGGGAAATACTGAAGCTTTCTTT.

This clone was observed at least ten times. The genes are TRBV12-5 and TRBJ2-7; D is uncertain. The V and J ends lost 7 bases and 5 bases respectively, with 9 bases between them. The length of the CDR3 is 11 residues. Germline-derived CDR1 and CDR2 are LGHNT and FRNRAP. The CDR3 nucleotides read TGTGCTAGTGCCTTTAACAACGAGCAGTACTTC. It is translated as CASAFNNEQYF.

The sample holds a few counts of this clone. The junction does not match germline at one end; this may be a read error. The J gene is TRBJ2-1, the V gene TRBV5-1, with a possible D match to TRBD2 (5 bases). This CDR3 region has 15 residues. Germline V gene data show CDR1 as SGHRS and CDR2 as YFSETQ. As DNA, the CDR3 is TGCGCCAGTAGCTTCTCTGAGGTGTCGGGAAATGAGCAGTTCTTC. Its translation: CASSFSEVSGNEQFF.

In its sample, this clone ranks as medium-sized. Different DNA sequences within this sample yield the same CDR3. The chain uses TRBV24-1 and TRBJ1-5; 9 nucleotides agree with TRBD1. The CDR3 contains 16 residues. Per germline, CDR1 KGHDR and CDR2 SFDVKD. The V segment lost 2 bases and the J segment 3 bases; nucleotides outside the gene matches: 4. In DNA form, the CDR3 reads TGTGCCACCAGTGATTCGGGACAGGGTGACAATCAGCCCCAGCATTTT. It specifies CATSDSGQGDNQPQHF.